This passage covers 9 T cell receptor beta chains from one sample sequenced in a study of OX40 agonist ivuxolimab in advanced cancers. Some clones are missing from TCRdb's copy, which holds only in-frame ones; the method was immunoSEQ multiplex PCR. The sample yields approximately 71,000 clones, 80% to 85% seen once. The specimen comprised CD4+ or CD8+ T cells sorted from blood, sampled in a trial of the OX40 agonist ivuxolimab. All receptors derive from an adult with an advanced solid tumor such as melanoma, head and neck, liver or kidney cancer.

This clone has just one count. DNA for the CDR3: TGTGCCAGCAGTCCACGCCAGACAGGTTGGGACGAGCAGTACTTC. This translates into CASSPRQTGWDEQYF. This rearrangement joins TRBV6-1 to TRBJ2-7; perhaps TRBD1 as D (6 bases). Germline CDR1 MNHNS, CDR2 SASEGT. V was shortened by 5 bases and J by 5 bases, with 19 bases between the two germline ends. The CDR3 is made up of 15 amino acids.

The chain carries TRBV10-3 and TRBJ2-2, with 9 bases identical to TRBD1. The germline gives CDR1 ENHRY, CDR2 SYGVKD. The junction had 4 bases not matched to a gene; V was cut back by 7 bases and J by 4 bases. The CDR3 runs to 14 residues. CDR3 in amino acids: CAITQGAVTGELFF. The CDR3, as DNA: TGTGCCATCACACAGGGGGCGGTCACCGGGGAGCTGTTTTTT.

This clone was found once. The CDR3 sequence: CATRRDSNYEQYF. The CDR3 nucleotides read TGTGCCACCCGACGGGACAGCAACTACGAGCAGTACTTC. The chain joins TRBV10-3 to TRBJ2-7, with 7 bases that match TRBD1. V shed 10 bases and J 3 bases; nucleotides not matched to a gene: 9. The CDR3 is 13 residues long. Germline CDR1 and CDR2: ENHRY and SYGVKD.

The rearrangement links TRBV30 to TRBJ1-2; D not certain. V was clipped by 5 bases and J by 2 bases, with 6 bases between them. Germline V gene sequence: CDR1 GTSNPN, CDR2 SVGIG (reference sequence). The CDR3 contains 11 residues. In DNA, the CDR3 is TGTGCCTGGGGTCGAAACTATGGCTACACCTTC. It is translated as CAWGRNYGYTF.

The CDR3 loop is CASSLGAQGGYGYTF. CDR3 nucleotides: TGTGCCAGCAGCTTAGGGGCCCAAGGGGGCTATGGCTACACCTTC. V and J are TRBV7-2 and TRBJ1-2; the D gene is possibly TRBD1 (6 bases). This CDR3 has 15 residues. CDR1 and CDR2 from the germline V gene are SGHTA and FQGNSA. Between the trimmed V and J ends, which lost 1 base and 4 bases, there was a span of 13 bases.

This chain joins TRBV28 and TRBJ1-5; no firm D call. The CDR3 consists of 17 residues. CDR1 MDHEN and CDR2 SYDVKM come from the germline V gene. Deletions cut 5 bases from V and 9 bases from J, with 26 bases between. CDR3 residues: CASSGLGFLASAGPQHF. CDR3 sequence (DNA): TGTGCCAGCAGTGGCCTCGGGTTTTTGGCTTCAGCAGGGCCCCAGCATTTT.

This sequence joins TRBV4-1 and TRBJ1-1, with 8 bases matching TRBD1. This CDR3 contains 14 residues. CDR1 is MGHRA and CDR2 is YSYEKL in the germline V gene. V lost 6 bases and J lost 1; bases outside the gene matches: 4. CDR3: CASRGQEKNTEAFF. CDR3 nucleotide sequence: TGCGCCAGCAGGGGACAGGAGAAGAACACTGAAGCTTTCTTT.

The CDR3, as DNA: TGTGCCAGCAGTGAATCTCCTAGGACAGGGCGCACAGATACGCAGTATTTT. Translating gives CASSESPRTGRTDTQYF. The chain recombines TRBV6-1 with TRBJ2-3; 8 nucleotides agree with TRBD1. V shed 2 bases and J 1 base; nucleotides not matched to a gene: 8. CDR1 is MNHNS, CDR2 SASEGT, per germline. This CDR3 is built from 17 residues.

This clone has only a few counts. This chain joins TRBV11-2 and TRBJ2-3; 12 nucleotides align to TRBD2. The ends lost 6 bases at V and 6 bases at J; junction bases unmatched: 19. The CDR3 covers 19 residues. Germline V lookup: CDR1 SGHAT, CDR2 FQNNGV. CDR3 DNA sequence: TGTGCCAGCAGAACCCTCAAAGCCCGACTAGCGGGAGCGGGGGATACGCAGTATTTT. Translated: CASRTLKARLAGAGDTQYF.